This TCR beta chain originates from a study of PD-1 blockade in classical Hodgkin lymphoma. Study-wide results and limits: Before treatment, complete responders showed about the same diversity as newly diagnosed patients. Newly diagnosed patients were reported to start with lower TCR diversity than healthy donors.

About this clone itself: Its cognate antigen is unknown.

The CDR3 length is 12 residues. V was clipped by 3 bases and J by 4 bases, with 10 bases between them. In germline, CDR1 is GTSNPN, CDR2 SVGIG (reference sequence). Exposure to brentuximab vedotin varied, and each patient had relapsed following autologous stem cell transplantation. Method: immunoSEQ multiplex PCR; TCRdb's copy keeps in-frame clones and lacks some. The sample lists 25,000 to 30,000 clones, 60% to 75% occurring once. The sample in question was peripheral blood mononuclear cells (PBMCs), obtained before the second cycle of nivolumab. This TCR came from a human donor with classical Hodgkin lymphoma. The rearrangement uses TRBV30 and TRBJ2-7; TRBD2 might be the D (5 bases). DNA for the CDR3: TGTGCCTGGAGGGGTAGAGGGTACGAGCAGTACTTC. Amino acids: CAWRGRGYEQYF.